This T cell receptor (beta chain) was found in a study of CD8+CD57+ T cells in acquired aplastic anemia. Study-level points and caveats: Patients and healthy controls showed no significant CD8+ Simpson's diversity difference. In common between the patients and the controls were twenty-nine CD8+ CDR3 sequences.

CDR3 and TCR beta VDJ profiling relied on a genomic DNA template. TCRdb fed the reads into MiXCR, producing one record per CDR3 protein. The sample includes approximately 200,000 distinct CDR3 sequences, around 49% of them seen just once. This clonotype has a count of ten or more. The antigen is not known. This CDR3 has 17 residues. Germline trimming cut 6 bases from V and 5 bases from J; bases unmatched to any gene: 10. Germline lookup yields CDR1 MNHEY and CDR2 SVGAGI. Sequencing was done on patients that had shown CD8+CD57+ cell expansion by flow cytometry. Each patient had severe acquired aplastic anemia. Patients were treatment-naive when blood was sampled.

The sample taken for sequencing was sorted CD4+, CD8+, or CD8+CD57+ T cells (not recorded which) from PBMCs. The rearrangement links TRBV6-5 to TRBJ1-6; 10 nucleotides match TRBD1. This TCR was sampled from a human donor with aplastic anemia. CDR3 nucleotide sequence: TGTGCCAGCAGCCATGGGACAGGGGCATCGGATAATTCACCCCTCCACTTT. Translation: CASSHGTGASDNSPLHF.